This T cell receptor (beta chain) originates from a study of blood T cell repertoires in COVID-19 (dated by TCRdb to about 2020). Study-wide context: Samples covering the acute and convalescent phases of COVID-19 were provided by collaborators in the United States, Italy and Spain. The material from the prospective study consisted of cDNA or gDNA derived from T cells, B-cell-depleted T cells, or PBMCs. Subjects who had been exposed to COVID-19, were actively infected with it, or had recovered from it provided the deeply sampled blood TCRbeta repertoires that made up the dataset. A freely available public database, intended as a resource for researchers studying the immune response to SARS-CoV-2, is where the repertoires were released. The samples were drawn from the first 160 participants of the ongoing ImmuneRACE study and from over a thousand subjects provided by 6 global collaborators. The sample metadata nearly always contained a de-identified subject ID, COVID-19 status, age in years and sex. HLA class I and class II types, where available, came from metadata supplied by the sample provider rather than from assay-based typing.

What the work shows at the level of the full study, not this receptor alone: The quantity of clinical and demographic metadata differed by source and by participant and was supplied without curation.

Samples from volunteer blood donors who had recovered from COVID-19 were contributed by a second Seattle source. Whole blood was collected in K2EDTA tubes by collaborating institutions according to the institutions' own protocols. For TCRbeta analysis, collaborator samples were shipped as frozen whole blood, as isolated PBMCs, or as DNA extracted from either sample type. The CDR3 holds 15 amino acids from the cysteine to the phenylalanine. Just the 45-base CDR3 DNA is kept, in frame starting at base 1. Cut back by 5 bases and 3 bases, the V and J ends lie 17 bases apart. Via the germline V gene, CDR1 is LGHNT and CDR2 FRNRAP. Concerning this clone: It lacks a known antigen. The sample holds no much larger clone one base away, and base qualities are not on file.

TCRbeta CDR3 regions were amplified from genomic DNA by means of the immunoSEQ Assay, a bias-controlled multiplex PCR. The study's processing was this. The number of nucleated cells in each sample was estimated from the amplification of reference gene primers within the assay. Sequence reads were collapsed and filtered to measure the absolute abundance of every unique TCRbeta CDR3 rearrangement. Productive Simpson clonality was computed per sample as the square root of Simpson's diversity index over productive rearrangements. In TCRdb, the immuneACCESS table is reduced to in-frame sequences with V and J assigned. These tables do not hold every clone; where another copy was compared, an unresolved V gene accounts for under half, and the others remain unexplained. That table furnishes V, J and clone size, whereas the DNA furnished D and trimming. A total of 120,000 to 150,000 clones appear in this sample, around 87% of them only once. Around 40% of the sample belongs to the ten largest clones.

The clonotype comes from a man aged 50 to 60 who had recovered from COVID-19. The chain employs TRBV12-5 and TRBJ2-7; the best D guess is TRBD2, with 7 bases matching. Material for sequencing was peripheral blood. The CDR3 sequence is CASGAGTGGLYEQYF. The DNA sequence is as follows: TGTGCTAGTGGTGCCGGGACGGGGGGCCTCTACGAGCAGTACTTC.